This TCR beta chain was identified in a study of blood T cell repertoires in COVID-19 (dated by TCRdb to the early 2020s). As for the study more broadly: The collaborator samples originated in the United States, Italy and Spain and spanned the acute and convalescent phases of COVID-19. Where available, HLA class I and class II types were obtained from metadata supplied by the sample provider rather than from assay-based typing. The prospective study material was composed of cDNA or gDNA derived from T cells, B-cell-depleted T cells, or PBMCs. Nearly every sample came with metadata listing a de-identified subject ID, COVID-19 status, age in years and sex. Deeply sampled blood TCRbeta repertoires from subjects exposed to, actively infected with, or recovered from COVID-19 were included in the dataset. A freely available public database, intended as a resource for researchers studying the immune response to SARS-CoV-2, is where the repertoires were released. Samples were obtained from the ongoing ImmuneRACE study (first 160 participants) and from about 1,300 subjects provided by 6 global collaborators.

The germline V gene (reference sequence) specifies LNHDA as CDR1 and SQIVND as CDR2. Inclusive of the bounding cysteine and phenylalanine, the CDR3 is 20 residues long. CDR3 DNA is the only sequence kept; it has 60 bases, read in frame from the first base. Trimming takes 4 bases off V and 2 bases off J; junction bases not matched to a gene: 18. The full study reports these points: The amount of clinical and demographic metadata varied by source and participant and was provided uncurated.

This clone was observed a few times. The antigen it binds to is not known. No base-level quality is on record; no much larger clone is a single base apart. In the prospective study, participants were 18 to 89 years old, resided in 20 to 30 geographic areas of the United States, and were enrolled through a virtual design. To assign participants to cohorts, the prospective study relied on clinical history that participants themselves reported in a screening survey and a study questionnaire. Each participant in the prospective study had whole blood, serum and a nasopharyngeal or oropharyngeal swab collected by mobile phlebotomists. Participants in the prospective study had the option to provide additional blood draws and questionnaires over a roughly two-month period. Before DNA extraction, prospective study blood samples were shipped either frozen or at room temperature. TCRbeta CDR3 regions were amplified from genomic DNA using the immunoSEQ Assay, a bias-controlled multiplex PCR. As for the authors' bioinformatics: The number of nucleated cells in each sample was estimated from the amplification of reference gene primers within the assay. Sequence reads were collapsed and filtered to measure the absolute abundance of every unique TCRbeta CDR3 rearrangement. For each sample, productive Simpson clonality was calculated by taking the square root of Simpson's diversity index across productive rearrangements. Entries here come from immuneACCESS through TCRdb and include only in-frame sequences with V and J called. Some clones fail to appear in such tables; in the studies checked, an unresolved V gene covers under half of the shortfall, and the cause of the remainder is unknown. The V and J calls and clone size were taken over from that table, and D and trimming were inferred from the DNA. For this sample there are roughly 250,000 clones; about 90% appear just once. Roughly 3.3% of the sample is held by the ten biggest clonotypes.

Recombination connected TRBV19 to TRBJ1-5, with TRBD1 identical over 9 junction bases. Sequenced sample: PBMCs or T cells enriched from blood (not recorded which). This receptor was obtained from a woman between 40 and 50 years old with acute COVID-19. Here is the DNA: TGTGCCAGTAGTACTCATTCTGTGGGGACAGGGACGATGGGCAATCAGCCCCAGCATTTT. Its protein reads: CASSTHSVGTGTMGNQPQHF.